The next 31 T cell receptor beta chains were all read from a single sample in a study of blood T cell repertoires in COVID-19. Sequenced by immunoSEQ multiplex PCR; TCRdb stores in-frame clones only, minus some. The table records over 85,000 clones, around 73% of them present only once. The specimen was peripheral blood. Receptor source: a man in his 60s with active or convalescent COVID-19.

The chain carries TRBV3-1 (or the pseudogene TRBV3-2) and TRBJ2-1, with D uncertain. Germline V CDR1 and CDR2: LGHDT, YNNKEL (reference sequence). Trimming took 1 base from V and 14 from J, leaving 12 bases between them. The CDR3 runs to 12 residues. The CDR3 DNA reads as TGTGCCAGCAGCCAAGGTACGCTACCGGAGTTCTTC. Translating gives CASSQGTLPEFF.

This clone was counted a few times. The V call is TRBV15, the J call TRBJ2-1; 12 bases are a match to TRBD2. Germline CDR1 is LNHNV and CDR2 is YYDKDF (reference sequence). The V and J ends lost 5 bases and 6 bases, in that order; junction bases with no gene match: 5. The CDR3 length is 15 residues. CDR3 sequence (DNA): TGTGCCACCAGCGAAGGACTAGCGGGACTCAATGAGCAGTTCTTC. Translating gives CATSEGLAGLNEQFF.

The V and J genes are TRBV19 and TRBJ1-1, with a possible D match to TRBD1 (5 bases). This CDR3 region has 13 residues. CDR1 and CDR2 (germline): LNHDA, SQIVND (reference sequence). The V and J ends lost 4 bases and 4 bases respectively, with 10 bases between them. CDR3 nucleotides: TGTGCCAGTAGTAAGGGGCTGGGCACTGAAGCTTTCTTT. This codes for CASSKGLGTEAFF.

V usage is TRBV27 and J usage is TRBJ2-6, with TRBD2 as a possible D gene (5 bases). There are 15 residues in the CDR3. CDR1 and CDR2 (germline): MNHEY, SMNVEV (reference sequence). V lost 8 bases, J lost 4 bases, and 15 bases lay in between. The DNA for the CDR3 is TGTGCCAGCCAACCAAGGGAGTCCGGGGCCAACGTCCTGACTTTC. The encoded protein is CASQPRESGANVLTF.

This chain joins TRBV12-3 or TRBV12-4 and TRBJ2-1; D call uncertain. The V and J ends lost 3 bases and 7 bases respectively, with 7 bases between them. CDR3 length equals 12 residues. CDR3 residues: CASSFGSNEQFF. CDR3 nucleotides: TGTGCCAGCAGTTTCGGGTCAAATGAGCAGTTCTTC.

V usage is TRBV14 and J usage is TRBJ2-3; D remains ambiguous. V was trimmed by 4 bases and J by 2 bases, leaving 13 bases between them. The CDR3 loop spans 15 amino acids. Germline values: CDR1 SGHDN, CDR2 FVKESK. The CDR3, as DNA: TGTGCCAGCAGCCGAACGACTTTTCCCACAGATACGCAGTATTTT. Translated, it gives CASSRTTFPTDTQYF. The full variable domain, with the rest looked up from reference TRBV14 and TRBJ2-3, is EAGVTQFPSHSVIEKGQTVTLRCDPISGHDNLYWYRRVMGKEIKFLLHFVKESKQDESGMPNNRFLAERTGGTYSTLKVQPAELEDSGVYFCASSRTTFPTDTQYFGPGTRLTVL.

The V and J genes are TRBV6-5 and TRBJ1-2; TRBD1 matches at 8 bases. CDR1 is MNHEY and CDR2 is SVGAGI in the germline V gene. CDR3 length: 15 amino acids. The ends lost 4 bases at V and 2 bases at J; junction bases unmatched: 6. The CDR3 reads CASSWGQEINYGYTF. CDR3 in DNA: TGTGCCAGCAGTTGGGGACAGGAGATAAACTATGGCTACACCTTC.

The genes are TRBV7-8 and TRBJ1-1, with D perhaps matching TRBD1 (5 bases). V was clipped by 0 bases and J by 5 bases, with 10 bases between them. CDR1 is SGHVS, CDR2 FQNEAQ, per germline. The CDR3 loop spans 14 amino acids. The CDR3 nucleotides read TGTGCCAGCAGCTTAGCGGGCGGGGGAACTGAAGCTTTCTTT. It encodes CASSLAGGGTEAFF.

V and J are TRBV28 and TRBJ2-5, with 8 nucleotides matching TRBD1. The V gene's germline CDR1 is MDHEN and CDR2 SYDVKM. V shed 6 bases and J 4 bases; nucleotides not matched to a gene: 4. The length of the CDR3 is 13 residues. CDR3 sequence (DNA): TGTGCCAGCAGCCGACAGGGGCGAGAGACCCAGTACTTC. Its translation: CASSRQGRETQYF.

This CDR3 is CASSATGVYEQYF. CDR3 coding DNA: TGCGCCAGCAGCGCGACAGGTGTCTACGAGCAGTACTTC. V gene TRBV5-1 combines with J gene TRBJ2-7; the D gene is possibly TRBD1 (6 bases). CDR1 SGHRS and CDR2 YFSETQ come from the germline V gene. The CDR3 totals 13 residues. The germline V and J ends were trimmed by 4 bases and 3 bases, with 11 bases remaining between them.

The chain links TRBV7-9 to TRBJ1-1; D remains ambiguous. V was clipped by 1 base and J by 1 base, with 7 bases between them. CDR3 size: 14 residues. Germline V gene lookup returns CDR1 SEHNR and CDR2 FQNEAQ (reference sequence). CDR3 residues: CASSLGVANTEAFF. The CDR3 nucleotides read TGTGCCAGCAGCTTAGGGGTAGCGAACACTGAAGCTTTCTTT.

This chain uses TRBV5-1 with TRBJ2-2, with 7 bases lining up with TRBD1. There are 15 residues in the CDR3. Germline V gives CDR1 SGHRS, CDR2 YFSETQ. The V and J ends lost 6 bases and 4 bases, in that order; junction bases with no gene match: 9. As DNA, the CDR3 is TGCGCCAGCAACCCAAGGGGGCCGGGCACCGGGGAGCTGTTTTTT. Encoded protein: CASNPRGPGTGELFF.

The chain is built from TRBV18 and TRBJ2-7, with a weak D call TRBD2 (6 bases). The CDR3 covers 14 residues. V was cut by 8 bases and J by 7 bases, with 21 bases left in between. The germline gives CDR1 KGHSH, CDR2 LQKENI. CDR3 sequence: CASLTMGLIGEQYV. CDR3 nucleotide sequence: TGTGCCAGCCTCACCATGGGACTTATCGGGGAGCAGTACGTC.

This clone has only a few counts. The gene calls are TRBV29-1 and TRBJ1-5, with D possibly matching TRBD1 (6 bases). Germline CDR1 is SQVTM and CDR2 is ANQGSEA. CDR3 length equals 14 residues. With 6 bases removed from V and 7 bases from J, the gap between germline ends came to 19 bases. This chain's CDR3 is CSVAVQGRKQPQHF. The CDR3 DNA reads as TGCAGCGTGGCCGTACAGGGTAGAAAGCAGCCCCAGCATTTT.

This clone has a handful of counts. This rearrangement joins TRBV7-2 to TRBJ1-2; the match to TRBD1 covers 8 bases. The CDR3 is made up of 16 amino acids. The ends lost 1 base at V and 8 bases at J; junction bases unmatched: 12. Per germline, CDR1 SGHTA and CDR2 FQGNSA. For the CDR3, the DNA is TGTGCCAGCAGCTTAGGGCAGAGGACAGGGAGAGAAGGCTACACCTTC. Translating gives CASSLGQRTGREGYTF.

This clone appeared a few times. As DNA, the CDR3 is TGTGCCAGCAGCTCATCGACTAGCGGATTTACACACTCTCAAGGCGGGGAGCTGTTTTTT. As protein: CASSSSTSGFTHSQGGELFF. The V and J genes are TRBV7-8 and TRBJ2-2; 9 bases fit TRBD2. Trimming cost V 4 bases and J 7 bases; bases outside gene matches: 22. The CDR3 extends over 20 amino acids. CDR1 and CDR2 from the germline V gene are SGHVS and FQNEAQ.

Details on this clone: The sample has other DNA sequences that encode this CDR3 too. V usage is TRBV6-6 and J usage is TRBJ1-1; unclear D gene. V gave up 2 bases and J gave up 5 bases, with 6 bases separating them. The CDR3 length is 12 residues. The germline gives CDR1 MNHNY, CDR2 SVGAGI (reference sequence). In DNA form, the CDR3 reads TGTGCCAGCAGTTACGAGGGTACTGAAGCTTTCTTT. Amino acid sequence: CASSYEGTEAFF.

The CDR3 DNA follows: TGCAGCGTTTCATCCGGGACAACGGTAGATACGCAGTATTTT. This codes for CSVSSGTTVDTQYF. The rearrangement links TRBV29-1 to TRBJ2-3; D is perhaps TRBD1 (6 bases). Germline assignment: CDR1 SQVTM and CDR2 ANQGSEA. Trimming took off 5 bases at V and 5 bases at J, with 17 bases between the two ends. This CDR3 is 14 amino acids long.

The table lists this clone with a count of one. Written as DNA, the CDR3 is TGTGCCAGCAGGAAAGAGTATGGCTACACCTTC. It is translated as CASRKEYGYTF. The chain couples TRBV6-5 to TRBJ1-2; D gene unclear. The CDR3 extends over 11 amino acids. CDR1 and CDR2 (germline): MNHEY, SVGAGI. V shed 6 bases and J shed 5 bases, with 7 bases lying between them.

This clone appeared once. This rearrangement joins TRBV5-8 to TRBJ2-1, with 10 bases fitting TRBD2. V was clipped by 3 bases and J by 3 bases; unmatched bases: 9. CDR3 size: 17 residues. Germline CDR1 is SGHTS and CDR2 is YDEGEE. This CDR3 is CASSSTWTSGFYNEQFF. CDR3 coding DNA: TGTGCCAGCAGCTCGACCTGGACTAGCGGTTTCTACAATGAGCAGTTCTTC.

The CDR3, as DNA: TGTGCCAGCAGCAGTCGAGGTTCGGGACTAGCGGGATTTGAGCAGTTCTTC. It yields the protein CASSSRGSGLAGFEQFF. This chain links TRBV5-6 with TRBJ2-1, with 13 bases aligning to TRBD2. This CDR3 comprises 17 residues. V lost 4 bases to trimming and J lost 9 bases; unmatched junction nucleotides: 13. The germline gives CDR1 SGHDT, CDR2 YYEEEE. The complete variable domain, with remaining parts taken from reference TRBV5-6 and TRBJ2-1, reads DAGVTQSPTHLIKTRGQQVTLRCSPKSGHDTVSWYQQALGQGPQFIFQYYEEEERQRGNFPDRFSGHQFPNYSSELNVNALLLGDSALYLCASSSRGSGLAGFEQFFGPGTRLTVL.

The gene calls are TRBV10-3 and TRBJ1-4; D ambiguous. The germline V gene encodes CDR1 ENHRY and CDR2 SYGVKD. V was clipped by 6 bases and J by 1 base, with 12 bases between them. The CDR3 contains 15 residues. CDR3 amino acids: CAIRRSLGTNEKLFF. The CDR3 nucleotides read TGTGCCATCAGGAGAAGCCTTGGAACTAATGAAAAACTGTTTTTT.

With respect to this clone: The junction departs from germline at one end; a sequencing error may be responsible. The chain is built from TRBV29-1 and TRBJ2-1, with D tentatively TRBD1 (5 bases). Germline CDR1 is SQVTM and CDR2 is ANQGSEA. The length of the CDR3 is 12 residues. Here the CDR3 reads CSVKDSYNEQFF. In nucleotides, the CDR3 is TGCAGCGTTAAAGACAGTTACAATGAGCAGTTCTTC.

J is TRBJ1-6 and V is TRBV11-3; D is uncertain. Per germline, CDR1 SGHNT and CDR2 YENEEA. The germline V and J ends were trimmed by 5 bases and 7 bases, with 9 bases remaining between them. The CDR3 covers 13 residues. CDR3 sequence reads: CASSGGRNSPLHF. CDR3 bases: TGTGCCAGCAGCGGAGGAAGGAATTCACCCCTCCACTTT.

The rearrangement uses TRBV19 and TRBJ2-2, with TRBD1 identical over 10 bases. This CDR3 contains 14 residues. Germline V gene sequence: CDR1 LNHDA, CDR2 SQIVND (reference sequence). The trim removed 7 bases at V and 8 bases at J, leaving 7 bases unmatched. The CDR3 DNA reads as TGTGCCAGTATCGGGACAGGGGAGGCGGGGGAGCTGTTTTTT. Translated: CASIGTGEAGELFF.

The chain employs TRBV27 and TRBJ1-6; 7 nucleotides align to TRBD1. The CDR3 loop spans 15 amino acids. Germline V gives CDR1 MNHEY, CDR2 SMNVEV (reference sequence). V lost 6 bases and J lost 0; bases outside the gene matches: 2. The CDR3 coding sequence is TGTGCCAGCAGGAGACAGGGCTCCTATAATTCACCCCTCCACTTT. The encoded protein is CASRRQGSYNSPLHF.

The chain employs TRBV30 and TRBJ1-4; D perhaps matches TRBD1 (6 bases). The CDR3 extends over 14 amino acids. Trimming left V 0 bases short and J 8 bases short, with 13 bases between. Germline loops: CDR1 GTSNPN, CDR2 SVGIG (reference sequence). As DNA, the CDR3 is TGTGCCTGGAGTGTCAGGGGAGGGATAGAAAAACTGTTTTTT. It yields the protein CAWSVRGGIEKLFF.

The DNA of the CDR3 is TGCACCAGCAGCCAATGGCGGGCCTACGAGCAGTACTTC. Its translation is CTSSQWRAYEQYF. V gene TRBV1 combines with J gene TRBJ2-7; TRBD2 is the table's D call and was not checked against the DNA. TRBV1 is marked as a pseudogene. CDR3 length: 13 residues.

The CDR3 DNA sequence: TGTGCCAGCAGCCTGTTGACTAGATCGGGGGAGCTGTTTTTT. Protein: CASSLLTRSGELFF. V and J are TRBV7-2 and TRBJ2-2; tentatively, D is TRBD2 (6 bases). The CDR3 is 14 residues long. Trimming removed 5 bases from V and 8 bases from J, with 15 bases in between. The germline gives CDR1 SGHTA, CDR2 FQGNSA.

Only one count was recorded for this clone. The rearrangement links TRBV3-1 (or the pseudogene TRBV3-2) to TRBJ2-5, with TRBD2 matching 16 bases. CDR1 and CDR2 from the germline V gene are LGHDT and YNNKEL (reference sequence). The CDR3 has 19 residues. The J segment lost 3 bases and the V segment lost 3 bases, leaving 10 bases of the junction unmatched. CDR3 protein: CASSHGTSGRVGSKETQYF. CDR3 in DNA: TGTGCCAGCAGCCACGGGACTAGCGGGAGGGTGGGGAGTAAAGAGACCCAGTACTTC.

CDR3 DNA: TGCGCCAGCAGTGAAGACAGACGATATGGCTACACCTTC. It translates to CASSEDRRYGYTF. The chain carries TRBV10-2 and TRBJ1-2; perhaps TRBD1 as D (5 bases). The CDR3 spans 13 residues. The germline V gene encodes CDR1 WSHSY and CDR2 SAAADI. V shed 3 bases and J shed 5 bases, with 10 bases lying between them.